This passage covers 29 T cell receptor beta chains from one sample sequenced in a study of blood T cells in healthy people across ages. A second PCR of roughly 7 to 11 cycles used a sample-barcoded 5' primer and a J-beta primer mix. TCRdb reprocessed the 5' RACE reads with MiXCR, giving one entry per CDR3 protein. The sample has more than 550,000 distinct CDR3 sequences; about a fifth are singletons. The specimen sequenced was blood. The receptors derive from a man aged 70 or older in good health.

This clonotype has only a few counts. The genes are TRBV12-3 or TRBV12-4 and TRBJ2-1, with TRBD2 matching over 7 bases. This CDR3 is built from 13 residues. The trim removed 6 bases at V and 6 bases at J, leaving 5 bases unmatched. The CDR3 region is CASRGSGTNEQFF. The DNA of the CDR3 is TGTGCCAGCAGGGGCAGCGGGACCAATGAGCAGTTCTTC.

The rearrangement links TRBV30 to TRBJ1-2, with a weak D call TRBD1 (6 bases). There are 13 residues in the CDR3. CDR1 and CDR2 (germline): GTSNPN, SVGIG (reference sequence). V was clipped by 8 bases and J by 7 bases, with 20 bases between them. The CDR3 spells CANRGAGFSGYTF. The DNA for the CDR3 is TGTGCCAACCGGGGGGCAGGTTTCTCTGGCTACACCTTC. The full variable domain, its missing parts supplied by reference TRBV30 and TRBJ1-2, is SQTIHQWPATLVQPVGSPLSLECTVEGTSNPNLYWYRQAAGRGLQLLFYSVGIGQISSEVPQNLSASRPQDRQFILSSKKLLLSDSGFYLCANRGAGFSGYTFGSGTRLTVV.

To note about this clonotype: The missing conserved phenylalanine or tryptophan at the end of this CDR3 makes a read error likely. This chain links TRBV4-1 with TRBJ2-5; 7 bases fit TRBD1. V trimming: 0 bases; J trimming: 5 bases; junction bases outside the gene matches: 15. This CDR3 contains 18 residues. The germline CDR1 and CDR2 sequences are MGHRA and YSYEKL. CDR3 in amino acids: CASSQESGRGFSEETQYL. The CDR3 nucleotides are TGCGCCAGCAGCCAAGAATCAGGCAGGGGGTTTTCGGAGGAGACCCAGTACTTG.

Only a few counts were recorded for this clonotype. The chain links TRBV30 to TRBJ1-2, with a possible D match to TRBD1 (5 bases). V lost 1 base and J lost 6, with 12 bases in between. The germline gives CDR1 GTSNPN, CDR2 SVGIG (reference sequence). CDR3 length equals 13 residues. CDR3: CAWSGTSYHGYTF. The DNA for the CDR3 is TGTGCCTGGAGTGGGACATCTTATCATGGCTACACCTTC. Based on the CDR3 plus reference TRBV30 and TRBJ1-2, the full variable domain is SQTIHQWPATLVQPVGSPLSLECTVEGTSNPNLYWYRQAAGRGLQLLFYSVGIGQISSEVPQNLSASRPQDRQFILSSKKLLLSDSGFYLCAWSGTSYHGYTFGSGTRLTVV.

This clonotype came up a few times. The J gene is TRBJ2-1, the V gene TRBV2; D might be TRBD2 (6 bases). The J call is uncertain, as TRBJ2-5 better fits the DNA end. There are 14 residues in the CDR3. Germline CDR1 reads SNHLY; CDR2 reads FYNNEI. This CDR3 is CASSEQSGGETQYF. In DNA form, the CDR3 reads TGTGCCAGCAGTGAACAGTCCGGAGGGGAGACCCAGTACTTC.

A few counts support this clonotype. The chain's CDR3 is CAISESGRVETQYF. The DNA for the CDR3 is TGTGCCATCAGTGAGTCGGGACGGGTTGAGACCCAGTACTTC. V gene TRBV10-3 combines with J gene TRBJ2-5; either TRBD1 or TRBD2 may supply D (5 bases each). Germline assignment: CDR1 ENHRY and CDR2 SYGVKD. Trimming stripped 0 bases from V and 5 bases from J, with 10 bases between. This CDR3 is built from 14 residues.

The chain couples TRBV18 to TRBJ2-6; the D gene is possibly TRBD1 (6 bases). Germline V CDR1 and CDR2: KGHSH, LQKENI. V lost 3 bases and J 5 bases, leaving 11 bases between the germline ends. The CDR3 is 15 amino acids. CDR3 nucleotides: TGTGCCAGCTCACCTACAGGGTCTAGGGCCAACGTCCTGACTTTC. Its protein product is CASSPTGSRANVLTF.

In its sample, this clonotype was seen a few times. The chain links TRBV12-3 or TRBV12-4 to TRBJ1-2; 9 bases map to TRBD1. The J segment lost 7 bases and the V segment lost 6 bases, leaving 6 bases of the junction unmatched. The CDR3 sequence is 13 residues long. CDR3 protein: CASRKQGAAGYTF. For the CDR3, the DNA is TGTGCCAGCAGAAAACAGGGGGCGGCTGGCTACACCTTC.

The chain has TRBV24-1 and TRBJ2-1; 11 nucleotides match TRBD2. Germline trimming cut 4 bases from V and 0 bases from J; bases unmatched to any gene: 7. Germline V gene lookup returns CDR1 KGHDR and CDR2 SFDVKD. This CDR3 has 18 residues. As DNA, the CDR3 is TGTGCCACCAGTGACAGCACTAGCGGGAGCAGCTCCTACAATGAGCAGTTCTTC. Amino acid sequence: CATSDSTSGSSSYNEQFF.

This clonotype was detected many times. The J gene is TRBJ2-1, the V gene TRBV4-3; D perhaps matches TRBD2 (5 bases). The CDR3 runs 14 residues. V shed 1 base and J shed 10 bases, with 14 bases lying between them. CDR1 and CDR2 from the germline V gene are LGHNA and YSLEER. The CDR3 is CASSQAQTRGEQFF. The CDR3 nucleotides are TGCGCCAGCAGCCAAGCGCAAACTAGAGGCGAGCAGTTCTTC.

V is TRBV6-5 and J is TRBJ1-1; D possibly corresponds to TRBD1 (5 bases). The CDR3 sequence is 15 residues long. CDR1 and CDR2 (germline): MNHEY, SVGAGI. V gave up 5 bases and J gave up 6 bases, with 19 bases separating them. The CDR3 loop is CASSLKPTGAAEAFF. In DNA, the CDR3 is TGTGCCAGCAGTCTAAAACCCACCGGGGCTGCTGAAGCTTTCTTT.

The V and J genes are TRBV7-7 and TRBJ2-1, with D possibly being TRBD1 (5 bases). This CDR3 has 13 residues. Germline V CDR1 and CDR2: SSHAT, FNYEAQ (reference sequence). Trimming removed 3 bases from V and 9 bases from J, with 12 bases in between. Written as DNA, the CDR3 is TGTGCCAGCAGCTTTGGGGCCGAAGGTGAGCAGTTCTTC. Translation gives CASSFGAEGEQFF.

This clonotype has a count of ten or more. J is TRBJ1-5 and V is TRBV12-3 or TRBV12-4; D remains unclear. Trimming left V 2 bases short and J 0 bases short, with 2 bases between. The CDR3 is made up of 13 amino acids. The CDR3 region is CASSLNSNQPQHF. CDR3 nucleotides: TGTGCCAGCAGTTTAAATAGCAATCAGCCCCAGCATTTT.

This clonotype was observed a handful of times. The chain uses TRBV29-1 and TRBJ1-2; D ambiguous. The V gene lost 1 base and the J gene lost 6 bases, with 12 bases spanning the gap. The CDR3 totals 13 residues. CDR1 is SQVTM and CDR2 is ANQGSEA in the germline V gene. The CDR3 nucleotides are TGCAGCGTTGAAGTTTTGACATCGGATGGCTACACCTTC. Encoded protein: CSVEVLTSDGYTF.

The CDR3 nucleotides are TGTGCCACAAGGGTAGGACGAGAGGAGCAGTACTTC. It yields the protein CATRVGREEQYF. The rearrangement uses TRBV6-6 and TRBJ2-7; no reliable D call. V was cut by 10 bases and J by 7 bases, with 17 bases left in between. This CDR3 is built from 12 residues. CDR1 and CDR2 from the germline V gene are MNHNY and SVGAGI (reference sequence).

This clonotype came up a few times. The rearrangement links TRBV18 to TRBJ2-7; a possible D gene is TRBD1 (6 bases). The CDR3 is made up of 12 amino acids. CDR1 and CDR2 (germline): KGHSH, LQKENI. The V gene lost 0 bases and the J gene lost 6 bases, with 6 bases spanning the gap. The CDR3 here is CASSPPRGEQYF. The CDR3 DNA follows: TGTGCCAGCTCACCACCCAGGGGCGAGCAGTACTTC.

The chain joins TRBV7-2 to TRBJ2-4, with a weak D call TRBD1 (6 bases). Trimming cost V 5 bases and J 3 bases, with 20 bases left between them. The CDR3 has 17 amino acids. In germline, CDR1 is SGHTA, CDR2 FQGNSA. This CDR3 is CASSTQHRVEGKNIQYF. CDR3 coding DNA: TGTGCCAGCAGCACCCAACACAGGGTCGAGGGCAAAAACATTCAGTACTTC.

This clonotype was recorded a few times. This rearrangement joins TRBV27 to TRBJ1-2; 8 positions match TRBD1. Germline V gene sequence: CDR1 MNHEY, CDR2 SMNVEV (reference sequence). With 5 bases clipped from V and 7 bases from J, the junction kept 9 bases outside the gene matches. The CDR3 consists of 14 residues. The CDR3 region is CASSPRDRSSGYTF. CDR3 in DNA: TGTGCCAGCAGTCCGCGGGACAGGTCAAGTGGCTACACCTTC.

The chain employs TRBV3-1 and TRBJ1-1; no definite D call. The CDR3 has 12 amino acids. Trimming cost V 3 bases and J 5 bases, with 7 bases left between them. The germline CDR1 and CDR2 sequences are LGHDT and YNNKEL (reference sequence). The CDR3 loop is CASSHSGTEAFF. The CDR3 nucleotides are TGTGCCAGCAGCCACAGTGGAACTGAAGCTTTCTTT.

Only a few counts were recorded for this clonotype. This chain links TRBV5-1 with TRBJ1-2; D perhaps matches TRBD1 (5 bases). V lost 1 base and J lost 3, with 13 bases in between. The CDR3 sequence is 15 residues long. The germline gives CDR1 SGHRS, CDR2 YFSETQ. The CDR3 here is CASSLSGNSYYGYTF. CDR3 coding DNA: TGCGCCAGCAGCTTGTCAGGGAACTCGTACTATGGCTACACCTTC. The whole variable domain, remainder taken from reference TRBV5-1 and TRBJ1-2, is KAGVTQTPRYLIKTRGQQVTLSCSPISGHRSVSWYQQTPGQGLQFLFEYFSETQRNKGNFPGRFSGRQFSNSRSEMNVSTLELGDSALYLCASSLSGNSYYGYTFGSGTRLTVV.

This clonotype was seen a handful of times. V is TRBV6-1 and J is TRBJ1-2, with 9 bases fitting TRBD1. Germline V CDR1 and CDR2: MNHNS, SASEGT. J gave up 8 bases and V 6 bases, and 10 bases lay outside the gene matches. The CDR3 is 14 residues long. The CDR3 nucleotides read TGTGCCAGCAGCGCGCCGGGACAGGGTAGCGGCTACACCTTC. Encoded protein: CASSAPGQGSGYTF.

In this sample, this clonotype turned up a few times. This chain connects TRBV7-9 to TRBJ1-4, with no clear D. Germline V gives CDR1 SEHNR, CDR2 FQNEAQ (reference sequence). Trimming removed 0 bases from V and 8 bases from J, with 7 bases in between. The CDR3 runs 13 residues. This CDR3 is CASSLAGREKLFF. In nucleotides, the CDR3 is TGTGCCAGCAGCTTAGCCGGACGCGAAAAACTGTTTTTT.

The V gene is TRBV12-5, the J gene TRBJ2-5; perhaps D is TRBD1 or TRBD2 (6 bases each). The assigned J gene may be wrong: the sequence end matches TRBJ2-7 better. This CDR3 comprises 16 residues. Per germline, CDR1 LGHNT and CDR2 FRNRAP. CDR3 sequence: CASGLVARGAYYEQYV. The CDR3 bases are TGTGCTAGTGGTTTGGTAGCGAGGGGGGCTTATTACGAGCAGTACGTC.

This chain uses TRBV6-1 with TRBJ2-5; 8 positions agree with TRBD1. The J call is uncertain, as TRBJ2-7 better fits the DNA end. Germline V lookup: CDR1 MNHNS, CDR2 SASEGT. The CDR3 has 14 residues. This CDR3 reads CASSEQGASYEQYF. CDR3 nucleotide sequence: TGTGCCAGCAGTGAACAGGGGGCCTCCTACGAGCAGTACTTC.

This clonotype was seen a handful of times. The chain carries TRBV12-3 or TRBV12-4 and TRBJ2-3, with a possible D match to TRBD1 (6 bases). The CDR3 consists of 14 residues. Trimming removed 5 bases from V and 4 bases from J, with 13 bases in between. The CDR3 bases are TGTGCCAGCAGTACCCCGGACAGACCAGATACGCAGTATTTT. This gives the protein CASSTPDRPDTQYF.

The J gene is TRBJ2-7, the V gene TRBV7-2; D perhaps matches TRBD2 (5 bases). The V and J ends lost 3 bases and 2 bases respectively, with 11 bases between them. CDR3 size: 14 residues. Per germline, CDR1 SGHTA and CDR2 FQGNSA. The CDR3 nucleotides read TGTGCCAGCAGCTTGCGGGCCCCCCCCTACGAGCAGTACTTC. It is translated as CASSLRAPPYEQYF.

This clonotype has just a few counts. The chain carries TRBV5-1 and TRBJ2-7; a possible D gene is TRBD2 (5 bases). CDR3 size: 16 residues. Trimming left V 3 bases short and J 6 bases short, with 22 bases between. Germline CDR1 SGHRS, CDR2 YFSETQ. CDR3 protein: CASSSKNRSGSPEQYV. CDR3 DNA: TGCGCCAGCAGCTCGAAAAACCGTAGTGGGAGCCCCGAGCAGTACGTC.

This clonotype was counted a few times. The chain combines TRBV5-1 with TRBJ2-4; D gene ambiguous. Germline CDR1 and CDR2: SGHRS and YFSETQ. With 0 bases removed from V and 1 base from J, the gap between germline ends came to 11 bases. The CDR3 extends over 16 amino acids. The CDR3 nucleotides are TGCGCCAGCAGCTTGGGGTCGGGCGCCGCCAAAAACATTCAGTACTTC. Protein product: CASSLGSGAAKNIQYF.

The gene calls are TRBV6-1 and TRBJ2-2; D may be TRBD1 (5 bases). V was cut by 4 bases and J by 2 bases, with 14 bases left in between. Germline CDR1 reads MNHNS; CDR2 reads SASEGT. This CDR3 region has 16 residues. CDR3 in DNA: TGTGCCAGCAGTGGTTTAAGGGGCCATAACACCGGGGAGCTGTTTTTT. It specifies CASSGLRGHNTGELFF.